A single sample gave rise to the 23 T cell receptor beta chains below, sequenced in a study of CD4 T cells in relation to SARS-CoV-2 and coronaviruses. Profiling relied on immunoSEQ multiplex PCR, and the TCRdb table lists in-frame clones only, not all of them. Of about 59,000 clones in the sample, approximately 90% are singletons; the top ten hold roughly 1.4%. CD4+ T cells from unexposed donors were obtained before the COVID-19 pandemic (2011-2018). What was sequenced was memory CD4+ T cells from PBMCs. Every receptor here comes from a human donor in good health.

The genes are TRBV6-5 and TRBJ2-5; 9 nucleotides match TRBD1. The CDR3 runs 13 residues. Germline V gene data show CDR1 as MNHEY and CDR2 as SVGAGI. V lost 8 bases to trimming and J lost 5 bases; unmatched junction nucleotides: 6. The CDR3 region has the DNA TGTGCCAGCGGGACAGGGTCCCGGGAGACCCAGTACTTC. Protein product: CASGTGSRETQYF.

This chain joins TRBV30 and TRBJ1-5; D remains ambiguous. V was shortened by 1 base and J by 6 bases, with 10 bases between the two germline ends. The CDR3 runs 13 residues. Germline CDR1 is GTSNPN and CDR2 is SVGIG (reference sequence). The CDR3 protein is CAWSASASQPQHF. CDR3 DNA: TGTGCCTGGAGTGCGTCGGCCAGTCAGCCCCAGCATTTT. Using reference TRBV30 and TRBJ1-5 for the parts outside the CDR3, the full variable domain is SQTIHQWPATLVQPVGSPLSLECTVEGTSNPNLYWYRQAAGRGLQLLFYSVGIGQISSEVPQNLSASRPQDRQFILSSKKLLLSDSGFYLCAWSASASQPQHFGDGTRLSIL.

The J gene is TRBJ1-1, the V gene TRBV3-1 (or the pseudogene TRBV3-2); 7 nucleotides align to TRBD1. This CDR3 contains 14 residues. The V gene end was trimmed by 3 bases and the J gene end by 1 base; junction bases not matched to a gene: 2. From germline, CDR1 is LGHDT and CDR2 YNNKEL (reference sequence). The CDR3 DNA reads TGTGCCAGCAGCCACGGACAGGAGAACACTGAAGCTTTCTTT. It specifies CASSHGQENTEAFF.

The chain links TRBV9 to TRBJ2-7; 11 positions match TRBD2. The CDR3 runs 15 residues. J lost 7 bases, V lost 4 bases, and 10 bases had no gene match. CDR1 is SGDLS and CDR2 is YYNGEE in the germline V gene. DNA for the CDR3: TGTGCCAGCAGCCTTGAACTAGCGGGAGTCGGGGAGCAGTACTTC. This encodes CASSLELAGVGEQYF.

The chain links TRBV12-3 or TRBV12-4 to TRBJ2-3; D gene uncertain. The ends were cut back, 7 bases at V and 2 bases at J, with 10 bases in the middle. The CDR3 has 13 amino acids. CDR3 sequence: CASKDQFTDTQYF. The CDR3 nucleotides are TGTGCCAGCAAGGATCAGTTCACAGATACGCAGTATTTT.

This rearrangement joins TRBV7-9 to TRBJ2-7; the match to TRBD1 covers 9 bases. The germline V gene encodes CDR1 SEHNR and CDR2 FQNEAQ (reference sequence). Trimming removed 4 bases from V and 4 bases from J; junction bases left unmatched: 8. The CDR3 sequence is 15 residues long. CDR3 sequence (DNA): TGTGCCAGCAGCTCCCCGACAGGGGGGAGGTACGAGCAGTACTTC. Its protein is CASSSPTGGRYEQYF. Combining the CDR3 with reference TRBV7-9 and TRBJ2-7 gives the whole variable domain DTGVSQNPRHKITKRGQNVTFRCDPISEHNRLYWYRQTLGQGPEFLTYFQNEAQLEKSRLLSDRFSAERPKGSFSTLEIQRTEQGDSAMYLCASSSPTGGRYEQYFGPGTRLTVT.

The rearrangement links TRBV5-1 to TRBJ2-5; the match to TRBD1 covers 7 bases. Per germline, CDR1 SGHRS and CDR2 YFSETQ. With 4 bases clipped from V and 5 bases from J, the junction kept 11 bases outside the gene matches. The CDR3 contains 15 residues. CDR3 sequence reads: CASSTGTARRETQYF. CDR3 DNA sequence: TGCGCCAGCAGCACCGGGACAGCTCGTCGGGAGACCCAGTACTTC.

This chain uses TRBV4-1 with TRBJ2-1; 11 bases are a match to TRBD1. Germline loops: CDR1 MGHRA, CDR2 YSYEKL. The CDR3 is 17 amino acids. V trimming: 0 bases; J trimming: 2 bases; junction bases outside the gene matches: 3. The CDR3 spells CASSQDGTGGPYNEQFF. In DNA, the CDR3 is TGCGCCAGCAGCCAAGACGGGACAGGGGGACCCTACAATGAGCAGTTCTTC.

The V call is TRBV27, the J call TRBJ1-3, with D perhaps matching TRBD1 (5 bases). V was clipped by 5 bases and J by 4 bases, with 12 bases between them. In germline, CDR1 is MNHEY, CDR2 SMNVEV (reference sequence). This CDR3 is 14 amino acids long. CDR3 sequence: CASSLQGGGNTIYF. In DNA form, the CDR3 reads TGTGCCAGCAGTCTTCAGGGTGGCGGAAACACCATATATTTT.

This clone was found once. This rearrangement joins TRBV19 to TRBJ2-1; 7 bases are shared with TRBD2. The J segment lost 3 bases and the V segment lost 6 bases, leaving 8 bases of the junction unmatched. Germline-derived CDR1 and CDR2 are LNHDA and SQIVND (reference sequence). This CDR3 is 15 amino acids long. The CDR3 loop reads CASRSREVVYNEQFF. CDR3 nucleotides: TGTGCCAGTAGGTCCCGGGAGGTAGTCTACAATGAGCAGTTCTTC.

This clone was recorded only once. The rearrangement uses TRBV12-3 or TRBV12-4 and TRBJ2-7; the D is unclear. The CDR3 covers 13 residues. Trimming stripped 3 bases from V and 2 bases from J, with 8 bases between. The CDR3 loop reads CASSLSGPYEQYF. The CDR3 DNA reads TGTGCCAGCAGTTTGTCAGGACCCTACGAGCAGTACTTC.

The V gene is TRBV4-1, the J gene TRBJ2-1; 12 bases agree with TRBD2. Looked up from germline, CDR1 is MGHRA and CDR2 is YSYEKL. J lost 4 bases, V lost 6 bases, and 4 bases had no gene match. This CDR3 spans 15 amino acids. CDR3 loop: CASSPGTSGYNEQFF. Here the CDR3 DNA reads TGCGCCAGCAGTCCCGGGACTAGCGGGTACAATGAGCAGTTCTTC.

The genes are TRBV30 and TRBJ2-1, with D uncertain. The ends were cut back, 1 base at V and 7 bases at J, with 14 bases in the middle. Per germline, CDR1 GTSNPN and CDR2 SVGIG (reference sequence). The CDR3 has 14 amino acids. CDR3 sequence reads: CAWSETTFRNEQFF. The CDR3 bases are TGTGCCTGGAGTGAGACAACCTTTCGGAATGAGCAGTTCTTC.

The chain employs TRBV29-1 and TRBJ2-5, with 8 positions matching TRBD2. This CDR3 comprises 12 residues. Per the germline V gene, CDR1 is SQVTM and CDR2 is ANQGSEA. The CDR3 coding sequence is TGCAGTGGGCGGGAGGTCGAGGTGACCCAGTACTTC. Its translation is CSGREVEVTQYF. Combining the CDR3 with reference TRBV29-1 and TRBJ2-5 gives the whole variable domain SAVISQKPSRDICQRGTSLTIQCQVDSQVTMMFWYRQQPGQSLTLIATANQGSEATYESGFVIDKFPISRPNLTFSTLTVSNMSPEDSSIYLCSGREVEVTQYFGPGTRLLVL.

This chain uses TRBV11-2 with TRBJ2-1, with TRBD2 as a possible D gene (5 bases). Germline loops: CDR1 SGHAT, CDR2 FQNNGV. The CDR3 sequence is 15 residues long. V lost 5 bases, J lost 8 bases, and 19 bases lay in between. The CDR3 DNA reads as TGTGCCAGCAGCCAGGCAGGACGGGGATACGATGAGCAGTTCTTC. This sequence encodes CASSQAGRGYDEQFF.

This chain joins TRBV5-1 and TRBJ2-5; D ambiguous. CDR1 SGHRS and CDR2 YFSETQ come from the germline V gene. This CDR3 region has 11 residues. V dropped 6 bases and J dropped 1 base, with 4 bases sitting between them. CDR3: CASTLQETQYF. In DNA, the CDR3 is TGCGCCAGCACGCTCCAAGAGACCCAGTACTTC. Full variable domain (rest looked up from reference TRBV5-1 and TRBJ2-5): KAGVTQTPRYLIKTRGQQVTLSCSPISGHRSVSWYQQTPGQGLQFLFEYFSETQRNKGNFPGRFSGRQFSNSRSEMNVSTLELGDSALYLCASTLQETQYFGPGTRLLVL.

This rearrangement joins TRBV30 to TRBJ2-3; the D gene could be TRBD1 or TRBD2 (5 bases each). Germline V gene data show CDR1 as GTSNPN and CDR2 as SVGIG (reference sequence). Trimming took 8 bases from V and 4 from J, leaving 25 bases between them. CDR3 length: 16 residues. CDR3 protein: CAGTPTLGVGSDTQYF. The DNA of the CDR3 is TGTGCCGGGACCCCCACTCTAGGGGTGGGCTCAGATACGCAGTATTTT.

V gene TRBV28 combines with J gene TRBJ2-1, with D tentatively TRBD1 or TRBD2 (5 bases each). This CDR3 region has 14 residues. Germline CDR1 and CDR2: MDHEN and SYDVKM. The V end was cut by 6 bases, the J end by 1 base, with 10 bases between. The CDR3 sequence: CASRGTPSYNEQFF. DNA for the CDR3: TGTGCCAGCAGAGGGACCCCGTCCTACAATGAGCAGTTCTTC.

The chain links TRBV18 to TRBJ1-5; 10 nucleotides line up with TRBD1. J was trimmed by 3 bases and V by 4 bases; bases with no gene match: 6. The CDR3 extends over 16 amino acids. CDR1 KGHSH and CDR2 LQKENI come from the germline V gene. CDR3 nucleotides: TGTGCCAGCTCACTGGCCGGGACAGGGGACAATCAGCCCCAGCATTTT. Amino acid sequence: CASSLAGTGDNQPQHF.

The chain couples TRBV27 to TRBJ2-2, with 7 bases that match TRBD1. The germline CDR1 and CDR2 sequences are MNHEY and SMNVEV (reference sequence). The CDR3 contains 16 residues. V lost 4 bases to trimming and J lost 4 bases; unmatched junction nucleotides: 9. The DNA of the CDR3 is TGTGCCAGCAGTTCCTCCGGGACAGCCCTCACCGGGGAGCTGTTTTTT. Amino acid sequence: CASSSSGTALTGELFF.

The chain is built from TRBV28 and TRBJ2-7; D possibly corresponds to TRBD1 (6 bases). Between the trimmed V and J ends, which lost 6 bases and 0 bases, there was a span of 15 bases. In germline, CDR1 is MDHEN, CDR2 SYDVKM. The length of the CDR3 is 15 residues. Here the CDR3 reads CASRSGAKNSYEQYF. The CDR3 bases are TGTGCCAGCAGATCAGGGGCGAAGAACTCCTACGAGCAGTACTTC.

The chain is built from TRBV21-1 and TRBJ2-1; TRBD1 is taken as the D call from the table, unchecked against the DNA. TRBV21-1 is marked as a pseudogene. This CDR3 has 18 residues. The CDR3 DNA sequence: TGTGCCAGCAGCAAACCCGTCCCAGGACAGGGGTCCTACAATGAGCAGTTCTTC. This sequence encodes CASSKPVPGQGSYNEQFF.

The CDR3 protein is CASSGQYNQPQHF. The CDR3 DNA sequence: TGTGCCAGTAGTGGGCAGTACAATCAGCCCCAGCATTTT. The chain employs TRBV19 and TRBJ1-5; no clear D gene. The CDR3 is 13 residues long. Germline CDR1 and CDR2: LNHDA and SQIVND (reference sequence). Trimming removed 5 bases from V and 3 bases from J, with 8 bases in between.